A single TCR beta chain is shown here with its context. Its matching antigen is unknown. The CDR3 length is 17 residues. The V gene's germline CDR1 is ENHRY and CDR2 SYGVKD. V was clipped by 4 bases and J by 2 bases; unmatched bases: 8. From the reads, TCRdb called clonotypes with MiXCR, one entry per CDR3 protein. The data contain roughly 180,000 distinct CDR3 sequences, 20% to 25% of them seen just once; the ten biggest clones take up 20% to 30%. The data stem from a study of T cell repertoires in cytomegalovirus infection. Across the study: CMV infection plus the matching HLA type was flagged by public TCR beta signatures.

Study results and caveats: HLA-C-restricted CMV clonotypes gave the most frequent clonotype in two of eight donors.

Sequenced here: CD8+ T cells from cultured PBMCs, sampled from culture after CMV antigen stimulation. The TCR originated in a human donor in good health (CMV status not recorded). Some clones in this sample may be carry-over from other donors' samples. This chain connects TRBV10-3 to TRBJ2-3; the match to TRBD2 covers 11 bases. The CDR3 protein is CAISAHGTSGFTDTQYF. DNA of the CDR3: TGTGCCATCAGTGCCCACGGGACTAGCGGATTCACAGATACGCAGTATTTT.